The present T cell receptor (beta chain) was sequenced within a study of T-cell reconstitution after alpha-beta-depleted transplantation in children. Study observations and caveats: Surviving recipient T cells and intrathymic progenitors accounted for some patients' high TCRbeta diversity at day 60. Expanded graft clones, several hundred of them, were reportedly the source of alpha-beta T cells about two months after transplant.

About this clonotype: Its target is not known.

Germline loops: CDR1 ENHRY, CDR2 SYGVKD. The CDR3 totals 14 residues. Between the trimmed V and J ends, which lost 0 bases and 2 bases, there was a span of 6 bases. It was with unique molecular identifiers that the TCRbeta library was prepared. Each CDR3 protein is one row after TCRdb ran MiXCR on the PCR reads. The data show hundreds of thousands of distinct CDR3 sequences, about 24% seen once. The rearrangement uses TRBV10-3 and TRBJ2-3, with unresolved D. This TCR was sampled from a female patient under 10 years old who had a stem cell transplant for congenital amegakaryocytic thrombocytopenia, so the T cells may come from the graft donor. The material sequenced was PBMCs, mostly from graft donor cells, taken 360 days after TCRalphabeta/CD19-depleted stem cell transplant. CDR3 region: CAISESRYTDTQYF. Written as DNA, the CDR3 is TGTGCCATCAGTGAGTCAAGGTACACAGATACGCAGTATTTT.